This T cell receptor (beta chain) was identified in a study of blood T cell repertoires in COVID-19. This table comes from immunoSEQ multiplex PCR, and its TCRdb copy is limited to in-frame clones, with some not included. This sample yields 300,000 to 350,000 clones, of which about 87% are seen a single time; 7.5% to 10% belongs to the top ten. V gave up 6 bases and J gave up 7 bases, with 27 bases separating them. The CDR3 extends over 17 amino acids. CDR1 is SGHTA, CDR2 FQGTGA, per germline. The TCR sequence derives from a man aged 30 to 39 with COVID-19, enrolled during active disease. Sequenced material: peripheral blood. The chain links TRBV7-3 to TRBJ1-2; tentative D call: TRBD1 (6 bases). The CDR3 sequence is CASRPGGPTLALLGYTF. Written as DNA, the CDR3 is TGTGCCAGCAGACCGGGGGGCCCGACCCTGGCCCTCCTTGGCTACACCTTC.